A selection of T cell receptor beta chains follows, all from one sample in a study of regulatory T cells in long-lasting Graves disease. Each CDR3 protein is one row after TCRdb ran MiXCR on the multiplex PCR reads. The data show 600,000 to 800,000 distinct CDR3 sequences, around 30% seen once. The source material was peripheral blood mononuclear cells (PBMCs), sampled when the disease was refractory, from a patient treated with antithyroid drugs. These receptors all stem from a female donor with Graves disease. The CDR3 runs from the conserved cysteine through the conserved F or W. The order of the fields is J gene, V gene, clone size, CDR3 protein. Some rows have no size entry. The others give once, few or many, or a class for an expanded clone.

J: TRBJ1-4
V: TRBV3-1
size: few
CDR3: CASSQEFTRSRDEKLFF

J: TRBJ1-1
V: TRBV7-8
size: -
CDR3: CASSLASRRTEAFF

J: TRBJ1-1
V: TRBV6-1
size: many
CDR3: CASSVERSDGAFF

J: TRBJ1-1
V: TRBV5-1
size: -
CDR3: CASSFRQGTANTEAFF

J: TRBJ1-2
V: TRBV6-1
size: many
CDR3: CATTLGHNNYGYTF

J: TRBJ1-5
V: TRBV5-6
size: once
CDR3: CASSGGQGPNQPQHF

J: TRBJ1-2
V: TRBV10-1
size: few
CDR3: CASSDQQGYGYTF

J: TRBJ2-1
V: TRBV28
size: few
CDR3: CASSLTNTYNEQFF

J: TRBJ2-4
V: TRBV30
size: -
CDR3: CAWSLGQSDIQYF

J: TRBJ1-4
V: TRBV2
size: -
CDR3: CASKDGLATNEKLFF

J: TRBJ1-1
V: TRBV6-1
size: many
CDR3: CASSQDGMNTEAFF

J: TRBJ2-2
V: TRBV9
size: -
CDR3: CASSVEALGNTGELFF

J: TRBJ2-7
V: TRBV12-3/TRBV12-4
size: once
CDR3: CASSQDRGLSPYEQYF

J: TRBJ2-5
V: TRBV19
size: few
CDR3: CASSPGDRTYQETQYF

J: TRBJ1-1
V: TRBV6-1
size: few
CDR3: CASSGRWGLNTEAFF

J: TRBJ1-1
V: TRBV6-1
size: few
CDR3: CASSHPQGENTEAFF

J: TRBJ2-5
V: TRBV30
size: -
CDR3: CAWSHLAGRSGGETQYF

J: TRBJ1-2
V: TRBV7-9
size: few
CDR3: CASSPSQASNYGYTF